This T cell receptor (beta chain) was recorded in a study of T-cell memory formation after mild COVID-19. This clonotype appeared a few times. TCRdb independently ran MiXCR on the 5' RACE reads; one entry per CDR3 protein. The data hold 470,000 or so distinct CDR3 sequences, with about 23% observed a single time. The sample was PBMCs or a T cell subset sorted from them (not recorded which). The sequence was collected from an adult woman who had mild COVID-19 (a few samples of this study predate the infection). Cell type and time point are not known.

The CDR3 sequence: CASSLGRTSGGRDTQYF. As DNA, the CDR3 is TGTGCCAGCAGCTTAGGCCGGACTAGCGGAGGGAGAGATACGCAGTATTTT. The genes are TRBV7-2 and TRBJ2-3, with TRBD2 matching over 10 bases. Germline V gene sequence: CDR1 SGHTA, CDR2 FQGNSA. The CDR3 is 17 residues long. The trim removed 1 base at V and 5 bases at J, leaving 9 bases unmatched.